This T cell receptor (beta chain) was documented in a study of T cells in Graves' hyperthyroidism and ophthalmopathy. Study findings and constraints: Blood also showed most of the thyroid clonotypes that were expanded above 0.001. A median roughly 6.6 months before onset, the model predicted ophthalmopathy. A model of 13 V-J features distinguished ophthalmopathy from stable hyperthyroidism.

There were TCR beta CDR3 regions amplified from RNA transcripts. A set of HTBI primers served as the primers for a first-round RT-PCR of the TCR CDR3. Using its own MiXCR run on the multiplex PCR reads, TCRdb lists one record per CDR3 protein. The table lists over 500,000 distinct CDR3 sequences, approximately 48% of them singletons. Notes on this clonotype: No antigen is known for it.

Used for diagnoses were clinical symptoms, serum thyroxine and TRAb, thyroid ultrasound and orbital computed tomography. The V end lost 6 bases, the J end lost 7 bases, and 16 bases lay between the germline ends. The CDR3 has 13 residues. CDR1 and CDR2 from the germline V gene are DFQATT and SNEGSKA (reference sequence). Sequencing used peripheral blood or thyroid tissue (not recorded which). The sequence was obtained from an adult woman with Graves' disease, either hyperthyroidism or ophthalmopathy (not recorded which). The J gene is TRBJ1-5, the V gene TRBV20-1, with D tentatively TRBD1 (5 bases). CDR3 nucleotide sequence: TGCAGTGCCCGGCGGGGCGCGGGACAGCCCCAGCATTTT. This gives the protein CSARRGAGQPQHF.